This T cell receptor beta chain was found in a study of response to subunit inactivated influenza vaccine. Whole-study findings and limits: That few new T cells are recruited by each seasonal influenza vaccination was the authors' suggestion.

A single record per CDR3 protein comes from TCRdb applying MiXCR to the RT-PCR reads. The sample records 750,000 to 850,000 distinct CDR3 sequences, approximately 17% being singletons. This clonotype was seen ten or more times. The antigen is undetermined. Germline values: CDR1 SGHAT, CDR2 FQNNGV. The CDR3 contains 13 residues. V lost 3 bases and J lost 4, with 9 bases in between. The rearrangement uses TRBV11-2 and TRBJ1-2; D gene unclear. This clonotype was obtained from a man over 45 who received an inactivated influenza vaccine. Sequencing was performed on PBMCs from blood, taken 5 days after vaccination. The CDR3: CASSLEAVYGYTF. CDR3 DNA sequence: TGTGCCAGCAGCTTGGAAGCAGTCTATGGCTACACCTTC. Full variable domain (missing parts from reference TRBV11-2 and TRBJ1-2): EAGVAQSPRYKIIEKRQSVAFWCNPISGHATLYWYQQILGQGPKLLIQFQNNGVVDDSQLPKDRFSAERLKGVDSTLKIQPAKLEDSAVYLCASSLEAVYGYTFGSGTRLTVV.